The rows below give T cell receptor beta chains drawn from one sample of a study of cytomegalovirus exposure and HLA in healthy donors. TCRdb's table, derived via immunoSEQ multiplex PCR, lists solely in-frame clones and lacks some. The sample lists 110,000 to 150,000 clones, roughly nine tenths occurring once. The specimen sequenced was PBMCs. The receptors originated from a woman aged 18-30 years in good health and CMV-seropositive. Both conserved end residues are part of each CDR3. The D gene is left open where the match is weak. A row's size may be missing; if present it is once, few, many or a size class.

D gene,J gene,clone size,V gene,CDR3 DNA,CDR3 protein
TRBD1,TRBJ2-3,.,TRBV6-6,TGTGCCAGCAGTCACAGGGGGCGCACAGATACGCAGTATTTT,CASSHRGRTDTQYF
.,TRBJ2-3,.,TRBV6-5,TGTGCCAGCAGATACCGGGACTCCCGGGGAGATACGCAGTATTTT,CASRYRDSRGDTQYF
TRBD1,TRBJ1-1,once,TRBV19,TGTGCCAGCCAGACAGGGGGGAACACTGAAGCTTTCTTT,CASQTGGNTEAFF
.,TRBJ1-1,.,TRBV4-1,TGCGCCAGCAGCCCAGATCAAGCGGTCACTGAAGCTTTCTTT,CASSPDQAVTEAFF
TRBD2,TRBJ2-1,.,TRBV5-1,TGCGCCAGCAGCTCGGTCCTCGGGACTACCGACAATGAGCAGTTCTTC,CASSSVLGTTDNEQFF
.,TRBJ2-7,.,TRBV5-8,TGTGCCAGCAGACCCAGACAGATCTCCTACGAGCAGTACTTC,CASRPRQISYEQYF
TRBD2,TRBJ2-5,.,TRBV2,TGTGCCAGCTCAAGAGGACTAGCGGGGGGACGAGAGACCCAGTACTTC,CASSRGLAGGRETQYF
.,TRBJ1-3,.,TRBV19,TGTGCCAGTAGCTTCACAGGGCCTGGAAACACCATATATTTT,CASSFTGPGNTIYF
.,TRBJ2-2,.,TRBV9,TGTGCCAGCAGCGTTTACTACCCCGGGGAGCTGTTTTTT,CASSVYYPGELFF
.,TRBJ1-1,.,TRBV29-1,TGCAGCGTTAGGGCACGAGTAGGGGATACTGAAGCTTTCTTT,CSVRARVGDTEAFF
.,TRBJ1-1,.,TRBV10-2,TGCGCCAGCAGTGAGAGGCAAGGGAGGGCTTTCTTT,CASSERQGRAFF
.,TRBJ2-6,.,TRBV7-2,TGTGCCAGCAGCCCCTGGGTAGCAGGGGCCAACGTCCTGACTTTC,CASSPWVAGANVLTF
.,TRBJ2-3,.,TRBV5-6,TGTGCCAGCAGCTCCAGGAGGTCGGGAAGAGATACGCAGTATTTT,CASSSRRSGRDTQYF
.,TRBJ1-1,few,TRBV30,TGTGCCTGGAGACACTCAGCGGACACTGAAGCTTTCTTT,CAWRHSADTEAFF
.,TRBJ1-1,.,TRBV6-1,TGTGCCAGCAGTGAAGTACCGGGGTGGGTCACTGAAGCTTTCTTT,CASSEVPGWVTEAFF
.,TRBJ1-3,.,TRBV6-5,TGTGCCAGCAGCCGGACTGTAAGCTCTGGAAACACCATATATTTT,CASSRTVSSGNTIYF
TRBD1,TRBJ2-7,once,TRBV27,TGTGCCAGCAAGTTGACAGGGAGCTCCTACGAGCAGTACTTC,CASKLTGSSYEQYF
TRBD2,TRBJ2-3,.,TRBV5-1,TGCGCCAGCAGCCTGGCACTAGCGGGGGGGTTTAGCACAGATACGCAGTATTTT,CASSLALAGGFSTDTQYF
TRBD1,TRBJ2-7,few,TRBV6-1,TGTGCCAGCAGCCCAGACCCGACAGGGTTGAAGCAGTACTTC,CASSPDPTGLKQYF
.,TRBJ1-1,.,TRBV28,TGTGCCAGCAGCCCGGACACGAACACTGAAGCTTTCTTT,CASSPDTNTEAFF
.,TRBJ1-3,.,TRBV6-5,TGTGCCATCAGGAGTCCTGGAAACACCATATATTTT,CAIRSPGNTIYF
TRBD1,TRBJ2-7,few,TRBV29-1,TGCAGCGTTGAGCGTGCCGACAGGGCATTCGGCGAGCAGTACTTC,CSVERADRAFGEQYF
TRBD1,TRBJ1-3,once,TRBV28,TGTGCCAGCCTGAGCTACGTTCGACAGGGAGGAAACACCATATATTTT,CASLSYVRQGGNTIYF
.,TRBJ1-2,once,TRBV7-2,TGTGCCAGCAGCTTAGGCGTCCCGAATGGCTACACCTTC,CASSLGVPNGYTF
.,TRBJ2-3,.,TRBV4-1,TGCGCCAGCAGCCAAGATGGGGCCAGGAGCACAGATACGCAGTATTTT,CASSQDGARSTDTQYF
TRBD1,TRBJ1-2,once,TRBV5-6,TGTGCCAGCAGCCCGGGACAGAATTTCTATGGCTACACCTTC,CASSPGQNFYGYTF
.,TRBJ2-7,.,TRBV2,TGTGCCACCTCGGGATTAGCGGACTACGAGCAGTACTTC,CATSGLADYEQYF
.,TRBJ1-2,.,TRBV2,TGTGCCAGCAGCTTGGTTACAGGACACTATGGCTACACCTTC,CASSLVTGHYGYTF
.,TRBJ2-3,.,TRBV9,TGTGCCAGCACGGGCGGGGGCCTTGGAGATACGCAGTATTTT,CASTGGGLGDTQYF
.,TRBJ2-2,.,TRBV2,TGTGCCAGTACCAGGGAGAACACCGGGGAGCTGTTTTTT,CASTRENTGELFF
TRBD1,TRBJ2-7,.,TRBV29-1,TGCAGCGTTGAAGAGACCGGGACAGGAGCCTACGAGCAGTACTTC,CSVEETGTGAYEQYF
.,TRBJ1-2,.,TRBV13,TGTGCCAGCAGCTCCCGGTCCCTCGGGTGGAGCTACACCTTC,CASSSRSLGWSYTF
.,TRBJ1-4,.,TRBV5-1,TGCGCCAGCAGCTTGGCGCCAGGGGTCGGTGAAAAACTGTTTTTT,CASSLAPGVGEKLFF
.,TRBJ2-1,.,TRBV30,TGTGCCTGGAGTGTACAGTCGGGGGTGGGGAATGAGCAGTTCTTC,CAWSVQSGVGNEQFF
.,TRBJ2-1,.,TRBV18,TGTGCCAGCTCACCGGGATCCGGGAACAATGAGCAGTTCTTC,CASSPGSGNNEQFF
.,TRBJ1-3,.,TRBV7-8,TGTGCCAGCAGCTTAGACCGAGTTCACTCTGGAAACACCATATATTTT,CASSLDRVHSGNTIYF
TRBD1,TRBJ1-1,.,TRBV5-6,TGTGCCAGCAGCAGATGGACAGGGGGCACTGAAGCTTTCTTT,CASSRWTGGTEAFF
TRBD1,TRBJ2-2,.,TRBV6-5,TGTGCCAGCAGTGGGGACAGGGGGAACACCGGGGAGCTGTTTTTT,CASSGDRGNTGELFF
.,TRBJ2-3,.,TRBV9,TGTGCCAGCAGCGTAGAGGGGGTACGGTCAGATACGCAGTATTTT,CASSVEGVRSDTQYF
.,TRBJ2-3,.,TRBV5-6,TGTGCCAGCAGCTTCAAGCGTACGGGCACAGATACGCAGTATTTT,CASSFKRTGTDTQYF
.,TRBJ1-2,once,TRBV19,TGTGCCAGTAGCAGGACACCAGCTAACTATGGCTACACCTTC,CASSRTPANYGYTF
.,TRBJ2-7,.,TRBV6-5,TGTGCCAGCAGTTACGGGCCTCGCTACGAGCAGTACTTC,CASSYGPRYEQYF
TRBD1,TRBJ1-4,.,TRBV30,TGTGCCTGGTCCGCCAGGGGGCGGGCGAAACTGTTTTTT,CAWSARGRAKLFF
.,TRBJ2-5,.,TRBV4-2,TGTGCCAGCAGCCAAGGGCAGGCGACTCTACCGGGGGAGACCCAGTACTTC,CASSQGQATLPGETQYF
.,TRBJ2-2,.,TRBV11-2,TGTGCCAGCAGCTTAGAGGGGCGCTCGAACACCGGGGAGCTGTTTTTT,CASSLEGRSNTGELFF
TRBD1,TRBJ1-6,.,TRBV7-9,TGTGCCAGCAGTGATACAGGGGCCAATAATTCACCCCTCCACTTT,CASSDTGANNSPLHF